The 27 T cell receptor beta chains below all came from one sample that was sequenced in a study of cytomegalovirus exposure and HLA in healthy donors. Method: immunoSEQ multiplex PCR; TCRdb's copy keeps in-frame clones and lacks some. Here the sample spans approximately 220,000 clones, approximately 90% being singletons. Sequenced sample: PBMCs. The receptors were gathered from a woman aged 18-35 years in good health and CMV-seronegative.

This chain uses TRBV27 with TRBJ2-1, with 12 bases fitting TRBD2. The V gene end was trimmed by 1 base and the J gene end by 9 bases; junction bases not matched to a gene: 19. The germline gives CDR1 MNHEY, CDR2 SMNVEV (reference sequence). CDR3 length: 20 amino acids. The CDR3 loop reads CASSLYAVPGASGRAGEQFF. The CDR3 DNA follows: TGTGCCAGCAGTTTATATGCAGTGCCCGGGGCTAGCGGGAGGGCAGGTGAGCAGTTCTTC.

The chain employs TRBV18 and TRBJ1-5, with D possibly TRBD1 on 6 matching bases. V was trimmed by 8 bases and J by 1 base, leaving 15 bases between them. The CDR3 length is 15 residues. Germline CDR1 is KGHSH and CDR2 is LQKENI. The CDR3 bases are TGTGCCAGCCGAACAGGGTATGGAAGCAATCAGCCCCAGCATTTT. As protein: CASRTGYGSNQPQHF.

CDR3 region: CASSSWTSSGSETQYF. CDR3 DNA sequence: TGCGCCAGCAGCTCGTGGACTAGCAGCGGGTCAGAGACCCAGTACTTC. The rearrangement links TRBV5-1 to TRBJ2-5; 8 bases agree with TRBD2. Germline V gene lookup returns CDR1 SGHRS and CDR2 YFSETQ. V trimming: 3 bases; J trimming: 4 bases; junction bases outside the gene matches: 11. The CDR3 is made up of 16 amino acids.

The V gene is TRBV4-1, the J gene TRBJ1-3; a possible D gene is TRBD1 (5 bases). Per germline, CDR1 MGHRA and CDR2 YSYEKL. The CDR3 contains 15 residues. V lost 0 bases and J lost 1, with 7 bases in between. CDR3 in amino acids: CASSQDRGSGNTIYF. DNA for the CDR3: TGCGCCAGCAGCCAAGATCGGGGGTCTGGAAACACCATATATTTT.

This clone was counted between two and nine times. The chain carries TRBV7-9 and TRBJ1-2; no firm D call. Germline loops: CDR1 SEHNR, CDR2 FQNEAQ (reference sequence). V lost 0 bases and J 3 bases, leaving 14 bases between the germline ends. The CDR3 is 16 amino acids. As DNA, the CDR3 is TGTGCCAGCAGCTTAGCTGGTGGCAGAACCTACTATGGCTACACCTTC. It yields the protein CASSLAGGRTYYGYTF.

The chain recombines TRBV7-9 with TRBJ2-2; TRBD2 might be the D (5 bases). Trimming left V 3 bases short and J 6 bases short, with 11 bases between. CDR1 and CDR2 from the germline V gene are SEHNR and FQNEAQ (reference sequence). This CDR3 contains 14 residues. The CDR3 loop is CASSLSWESGELFF. CDR3 bases: TGTGCCAGCAGCTTGAGTTGGGAGTCCGGGGAGCTGTTTTTT. Variable domain in full (rest from reference TRBV7-9 and TRBJ2-2): DTGVSQNPRHKITKRGQNVTFRCDPISEHNRLYWYRQTLGQGPEFLTYFQNEAQLEKSRLLSDRFSAERPKGSFSTLEIQRTEQGDSAMYLCASSLSWESGELFFGEGSRLTVL.

This sequence joins TRBV6-5 and TRBJ2-7; 7 nucleotides match TRBD2. The CDR3 contains 16 residues. J lost 2 bases, V lost 1 base, and 8 bases had no gene match. Germline V lookup: CDR1 MNHEY, CDR2 SVGAGI. The CDR3: CASSYYIPAGTYEQYF. The CDR3 DNA follows: TGTGCCAGCAGTTACTACATCCCAGCGGGAACCTACGAGCAGTACTTC.

The genes are TRBV29-1 and TRBJ2-1, with D possibly TRBD2 on 5 matching bases. Deletions cut 4 bases from V and 7 bases from J, with 17 bases between. The germline CDR1 and CDR2 sequences are SQVTM and ANQGSEA. CDR3 length: 14 residues. The CDR3 is CSVVIGMEPNEQFF. The CDR3 region has the DNA TGCAGCGTTGTTATCGGGATGGAGCCAAATGAGCAGTTCTTC.

The CDR3: CASLGQGPYEQYF. The CDR3 DNA reads TGTGCCAGCCTGGGACAGGGACCCTACGAGCAGTACTTC. The chain joins TRBV6-5 to TRBJ2-7, with 9 bases that match TRBD1. V trimming: 8 bases; J trimming: 2 bases; junction bases outside the gene matches: 4. Germline lookup yields CDR1 MNHEY and CDR2 SVGAGI. The length of the CDR3 is 13 residues.

The DNA of the CDR3 is TGTGCCAGCACCAGAAGTTCGGCCGGGGCACCCCTCCACTTT. Translation gives CASTRSSAGAPLHF. The V call is TRBV6-5, the J call TRBJ1-6; D unclear. The CDR3 runs 14 residues. Germline V gene lookup returns CDR1 MNHEY and CDR2 SVGAGI. Trimming removed 7 bases from V and 11 bases from J, with 18 bases in between.

This chain uses TRBV28 with TRBJ1-5; TRBD1 aligns across 10 bases. The CDR3 consists of 16 residues. V lost 7 bases and J lost 0; bases outside the gene matches: 6. Germline CDR1 MDHEN, CDR2 SYDVKM. The chain's CDR3 is CASIGTGAYSNQPQHF. The CDR3 DNA sequence: TGTGCCAGCATAGGGACAGGGGCCTATAGCAATCAGCCCCAGCATTTT.

This chain links TRBV5-6 with TRBJ2-1, with 7 bases that match TRBD2. Germline CDR1 is SGHDT and CDR2 is YYEEEE. There are 14 residues in the CDR3. The J segment lost 5 bases and the V segment lost 0 bases, leaving 2 bases of the junction unmatched. The CDR3 nucleotides are TGTGCCAGCAGCTTGGGACTAGCTGACAATGAGCAGTTCTTC. Translation: CASSLGLADNEQFF.

This clone showed up just a few times. V usage is TRBV6-1 and J usage is TRBJ2-1; 8 bases are a match to TRBD1. This CDR3 comprises 15 residues. The germline gives CDR1 MNHNS, CDR2 SASEGT. The ends lost 5 bases at V and 3 bases at J; junction bases unmatched: 6. The chain's CDR3 is CASSSRTGNYNEQFF. In DNA, the CDR3 is TGTGCCAGCAGTTCCCGGACAGGGAACTACAATGAGCAGTTCTTC.

The chain employs TRBV6-5 and TRBJ2-5; 8 bases are a match to TRBD2. The CDR3 runs to 15 residues. Germline V gene data show CDR1 as MNHEY and CDR2 as SVGAGI. V lost 7 bases and J lost 0; bases outside the gene matches: 7. CDR3 loop: CASTPTGGDQETQYF. The CDR3 DNA follows: TGTGCCAGCACCCCAACCGGGGGGGACCAAGAGACCCAGTACTTC.

The gene calls are TRBV2 and TRBJ2-2; possible D gene TRBD2, 6 bases. The length of the CDR3 is 15 residues. Germline lookup yields CDR1 SNHLY and CDR2 FYNNEI. V was cut by 6 bases and J by 5 bases, with 16 bases left in between. In DNA form, the CDR3 reads TGTGCCAGCAGGGTCATAGCGGACCCGACCGGGGAGCTGTTTTTT. Translated, it gives CASRVIADPTGELFF.

V usage is TRBV28 and J usage is TRBJ2-6, with 9 positions matching TRBD1. Trimming removed 5 bases from V and 1 base from J; junction bases left unmatched: 9. Germline assignment: CDR1 MDHEN and CDR2 SYDVKM. This CDR3 contains 18 residues. The DNA of the CDR3 is TGTGCCAGCAGTACATGGACAGGGGCGGATTCTGGGGCCAACGTCCTGACTTTC. This gives the protein CASSTWTGADSGANVLTF.

The chain recombines TRBV4-2 with TRBJ1-3; D ambiguous. Germline values: CDR1 LGHNA, CDR2 YNFKEQ. Trimming stripped 0 bases from V and 1 base from J, with 7 bases between. The CDR3 is made up of 15 amino acids. CDR3 nucleotide sequence: TGTGCCAGCAGCCAAGAGTCGGGTTCTGGAAACACCATATATTTT. It codes for CASSQESGSGNTIYF.

The chain recombines TRBV6-1 with TRBJ2-7; D possibly corresponds to TRBD2 (6 bases). Trimming shortened V by 2 bases and J by 7 bases, and 15 bases separated the two germline ends. Germline V gene sequence: CDR1 MNHNS, CDR2 SASEGT. The CDR3 spans 14 residues. In nucleotides, the CDR3 is TGTGCCAGCAGTGAAAGGAGGGTCTTTGGGGAGCAGTACTTC. Translated: CASSERRVFGEQYF.

This clone appeared once. This chain joins TRBV27 and TRBJ2-7, with TRBD2 as a possible D gene (6 bases). The ends were cut back, 3 bases at V and 6 bases at J, with 15 bases in the middle. This CDR3 spans 14 amino acids. Per the germline V gene, CDR1 is MNHEY and CDR2 is SMNVEV (reference sequence). CDR3 nucleotide sequence: TGTGCCAGCAGTTTCGCGGGGTCAGGCTTCGAGCAGTACTTC. This gives the protein CASSFAGSGFEQYF.

This clone was observed a few times. The rearrangement joins TRBV7-3 to TRBJ2-2; D is possibly TRBD2 (6 bases). Per the germline V gene, CDR1 is SGHTA and CDR2 is FQGTGA. The CDR3 is made up of 14 amino acids. Trimming removed 5 bases from V and 4 bases from J, with 11 bases in between. The chain's CDR3 is CASSPMGGTGELFF. DNA for the CDR3: TGTGCCAGCAGCCCAATGGGGGGCACCGGGGAGCTGTTTTTT. The entire variable domain, with the rest obtained from reference TRBV7-3 and TRBJ2-2, is as follows: GAGVSQTPSNKVTEKGKYVELRCDPISGHTALYWYRQSLGQGPEFLIYFQGTGAADDSGLPNDRFFAVRPEGSVSTLKIQRTERGDSAVYLCASSPMGGTGELFFGEGSRLTVL.

V gene TRBV9 combines with J gene TRBJ2-7; 9 bases agree with TRBD2. Trimming cost V 2 bases and J 5 bases; bases outside gene matches: 8. CDR3 length: 15 residues. The germline V gene has CDR1 SGDLS and CDR2 YYNGEE. The CDR3 sequence is CASSVSGTSSNEQYF. In nucleotides, the CDR3 is TGTGCCAGCAGCGTGTCCGGGACTAGCTCTAACGAGCAGTACTTC.

The J gene is TRBJ1-2, the V gene TRBV2; TRBD1 matches 8 bases. CDR1 SNHLY and CDR2 FYNNEI come from the germline V gene. CDR3 length: 15 amino acids. Trimming at V came to 6 bases and at J to 0 bases, leaving 6 bases not matched to a gene. CDR3 loop: CASREGQETNYGYTF. The CDR3 coding sequence is TGTGCCAGCAGAGAGGGACAGGAAACTAACTATGGCTACACCTTC.

The chain employs TRBV7-9 and TRBJ2-7; D is unresolved. Germline-derived CDR1 and CDR2 are SEHNR and FQNEAQ (reference sequence). The CDR3 consists of 13 residues. V lost 3 bases, J lost 1 base, and 7 bases lay in between. The CDR3 DNA follows: TGTGCCAGCAGCTTTACGGGTTCCTACGAGCAGTACTTC. Its protein product is CASSFTGSYEQYF.

This clone came up once. V and J are TRBV27 and TRBJ2-5, with D possibly matching TRBD2 (6 bases). V lost 6 bases and J 5 bases, leaving 16 bases between the germline ends. Germline V CDR1 and CDR2: MNHEY, SMNVEV (reference sequence). The CDR3 has 14 residues. The CDR3 bases are TGTGCCAGCAGCCCTTGGGGCGGGATGGAGACCCAGTACTTC. It translates to CASSPWGGMETQYF.

This clone was seen just once. The J gene is TRBJ2-6, the V gene TRBV5-6; D is undetermined. The CDR3 length is 15 residues. Germline CDR1 SGHDT, CDR2 YYEEEE. V dropped 3 bases and J dropped 3 bases, with 10 bases sitting between them. This chain's CDR3 is CASSSPAYGANVLTF. CDR3 nucleotides: TGTGCCAGCAGCTCTCCCGCCTATGGGGCCAACGTCCTGACTTTC.

The J gene is TRBJ2-1, the V gene TRBV29-1; 10 nucleotides agree with TRBD1. Germline values: CDR1 SQVTM, CDR2 ANQGSEA. The CDR3 contains 14 residues. After removal of 2 bases from V and 8 bases from J, the junction contained 6 bases not matched to a gene. Here the CDR3 reads CSVERTGGSDEQFF. CDR3 coding DNA: TGCAGCGTTGAAAGGACAGGGGGTAGTGATGAGCAGTTCTTC.

V is TRBV29-1 and J is TRBJ2-1; no definite D call. This CDR3 spans 12 amino acids. V shed 7 bases and J shed 3 bases, with 10 bases lying between them. Germline V gene data show CDR1 as SQVTM and CDR2 as ANQGSEA. CDR3 region: CSDIRGYNEQFF. CDR3 nucleotide sequence: TGCAGCGATATCAGAGGCTACAATGAGCAGTTCTTC.